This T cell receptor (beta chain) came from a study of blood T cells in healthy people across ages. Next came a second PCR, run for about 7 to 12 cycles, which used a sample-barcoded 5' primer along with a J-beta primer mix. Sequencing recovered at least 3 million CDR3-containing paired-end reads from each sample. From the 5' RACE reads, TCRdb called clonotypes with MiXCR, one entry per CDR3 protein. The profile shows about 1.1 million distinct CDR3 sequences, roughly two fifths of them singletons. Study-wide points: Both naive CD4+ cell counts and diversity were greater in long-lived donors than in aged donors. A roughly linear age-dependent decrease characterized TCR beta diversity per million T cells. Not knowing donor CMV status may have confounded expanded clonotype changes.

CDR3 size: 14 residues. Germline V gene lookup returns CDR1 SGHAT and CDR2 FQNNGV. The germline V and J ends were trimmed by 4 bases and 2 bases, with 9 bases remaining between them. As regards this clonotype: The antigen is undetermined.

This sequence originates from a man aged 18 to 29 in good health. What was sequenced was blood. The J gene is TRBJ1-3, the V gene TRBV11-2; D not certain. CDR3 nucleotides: TGTGCCAGCAGCTCCTCACGGACTGGAAACACCATATATTTT. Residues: CASSSSRTGNTIYF.